This passage covers 30 T cell receptor beta chains from one sample sequenced in a study of T cells expressing NK-cell markers. TCRdb reprocessed the 5' RACE reads; each CDR3 protein has one entry and no DNA is given. The table lists about 550,000 distinct CDR3 sequences. Sequences were obtained from blood T cells: a sorted CD56 or NKG2C T cell subset, CD4+ or CD8+ T cells, or bulk PBMC T cells (not recorded which). All receptors derive from a man younger than 35 in good health.

The chain links TRBV20-1 to TRBJ2-1; TCRdb selects TRBD1, and the lack of DNA leaves this call unchecked. The CDR3 extends over 11 amino acids. Germline V gene sequence: CDR1 DFQATT, CDR2 SNEGSKA (reference sequence). The CDR3 here is CSFLSGDEQFF.

The chain links TRBV6-2 or TRBV6-3 to TRBJ1-5; TCRdb outputs TRBD1, but without DNA this stays unchecked. The CDR3 contains 16 residues. Germline-derived CDR1 and CDR2 are MNHEY and SVGEGT. The CDR3 sequence is CASSNDRERSNQPQHF.

V and J are TRBV12-3 or TRBV12-4 and TRBJ1-5; absent DNA, TCRdb's TRBD1 call cannot be checked. This CDR3 is built from 14 residues. The CDR3 loop is CASSRDREDQPQHF.

The chain is built from TRBV29-1 and TRBJ1-4; the TCRdb call, TRBD1, lacks DNA for checking. Germline V gene lookup returns CDR1 SQVTM and CDR2 ANQGSEA. The CDR3 has 16 residues. This chain's CDR3 is CSVSLGNGIRNEKLFF.

This chain links TRBV25-1 with TRBJ2-5; checking the TCRdb D call of TRBD2 is not possible without DNA. This CDR3 contains 15 residues. Per the germline V gene, CDR1 is MGHDK and CDR2 is SYGVNS. CDR3 amino acids: CASSEYSSGSETQYF. Variable domain in full (rest from reference TRBV25-1 and TRBJ2-5): EADIYQTPRYLVIGTGKKITLECSQTMGHDKMYWYQQDPGMELHLIHYSYGVNSTEKGDLSSESTVSRIRTEHFPLTLESARPSHTSQYLCASSEYSSGSETQYFGPGTRLLVL.

V usage is TRBV20-1 and J usage is TRBJ2-3. CDR1 is DFQATT and CDR2 is SNEGSKA in the germline V gene (reference sequence). There are 15 residues in the CDR3. CDR3: CSANNLRTSTDTQYF.

V usage is TRBV5-1 and J usage is TRBJ2-3; the D call from TCRdb, TRBD2, cannot be confirmed without DNA. Germline values: CDR1 SGHRS, CDR2 YFSETQ. The CDR3 is made up of 19 amino acids. CDR3 loop: CASSWPGLAGGRSTDTQYF. The full variable domain, in which reference TRBV5-1 and TRBJ2-3 provide the parts outside the CDR3, is KAGVTQTPRYLIKTRGQQVTLSCSPISGHRSVSWYQQTPGQGLQFLFEYFSETQRNKGNFPGRFSGRQFSNSRSEMNVSTLELGDSALYLCASSWPGLAGGRSTDTQYFGPGTRLTVL.

The chain links TRBV6-5 to TRBJ2-7; TCRdb names TRBD1, which stays unverified in the absence of DNA. This CDR3 is 17 amino acids long. The germline V gene encodes CDR1 MNHEY and CDR2 SVGAGI. The CDR3 loop is CASSPQAGTGSTYEQYF.

The rearrangement uses TRBV18 and TRBJ2-5; the D call of TRBD1 rests on TCRdb alone, since no DNA is present to check it. Germline V gene data show CDR1 as KGHSH and CDR2 as LQKENI. This CDR3 has 17 amino acids. CDR3 sequence reads: CASSPLIGQAGKETQYF. Drawing the rest from reference TRBV18 and TRBJ2-5, the complete variable domain is NAGVMQNPRHLVRRRGQEARLRCSPMKGHSHVYWYRQLPEEGLKFMVYLQKENIIDESGMPKERFSAEFPKEGPSILRIQQVVRGDSAAYFCASSPLIGQAGKETQYFGPGTRLLVL.

This sequence joins TRBV2 and TRBJ2-2; TCRdb reports TRBD1, a call that lacks DNA to check it against. The germline gives CDR1 SNHLY, CDR2 FYNNEI. This CDR3 has 14 residues. The CDR3 loop reads CASIGTENTGELFF.

This chain links TRBV29-1 with TRBJ2-1; the TRBD2 assignment by TCRdb is unverifiable without DNA. The CDR3 totals 13 residues. Per the germline V gene, CDR1 is SQVTM and CDR2 is ANQGSEA. CDR3 loop: CSANSGTNNEQFF.

This chain connects TRBV12-3 or TRBV12-4 to TRBJ1-2; the D gene TCRdb calls, TRBD1, cannot be checked with no DNA. The CDR3 spans 16 residues. CDR3 sequence reads: CASSFFITDRGPDHTF.

The rearrangement joins TRBV10-1 to TRBJ1-5; TCRdb's D call, TRBD1, is unchecked because there is no DNA. This CDR3 contains 13 residues. The germline CDR1 and CDR2 sequences are WNHNN and SYGVQD (reference sequence). This CDR3 reads CASSENARMPQHF.

V usage is TRBV15 and J usage is TRBJ2-1. The CDR3 extends over 17 amino acids. CDR1 is LNHNV, CDR2 YYDKDF, per germline (reference sequence). The CDR3 region is CATSREVGMSSYNEQFF.

The rearrangement joins TRBV10-3 to TRBJ2-1; the TCRdb call, TRBD1, lacks DNA for checking. The germline V gene encodes CDR1 ENHRY and CDR2 SYGVKD. This CDR3 spans 16 amino acids. CDR3: CAISESALREDNEQFF.

The chain joins TRBV6-2 or TRBV6-3 to TRBJ2-1; TCRdb's assignment of TRBD2 cannot be checked, as there is no DNA. The CDR3 sequence is 17 residues long. Per the germline V gene, CDR1 is MNHEY and CDR2 is SVGEGT. CDR3 protein: CASSYNLAGRFMNEQFF.

The genes are TRBV29-1 and TRBJ2-5; TCRdb returns TRBD2, unconfirmable since there is no DNA. Germline lookup yields CDR1 SQVTM and CDR2 ANQGSEA. The CDR3 is 15 amino acids. CDR3 protein: CSVQPGLAGGGTQYF. The variable domain in full, with the rest retrieved from reference TRBV29-1 and TRBJ2-5, is SAVISQKPSRDICQRGTSLTIQCQVDSQVTMMFWYRQQPGQSLTLIATANQGSEATYESGFVIDKFPISRPNLTFSTLTVSNMSPEDSSIYLCSVQPGLAGGGTQYFGPGTRLLVL.

The J gene is TRBJ2-1, the V gene TRBV7-2; the D call of TRBD2 rests on TCRdb alone, since no DNA is present to check it. Germline CDR1 is SGHTA and CDR2 is FQGNSA. This CDR3 contains 15 residues. This chain's CDR3 is CASSLGTLAGNEQFF.

The J gene is TRBJ2-1, the V gene TRBV5-1; TCRdb outputs TRBD1, but without DNA this stays unchecked. The CDR3 is 15 residues long. The germline V gene encodes CDR1 SGHRS and CDR2 YFSETQ. CDR3 region: CASSLEMGANNEQFF.

CDR3 residues: CSASPGTRWYNEQFF. This rearrangement joins TRBV20-1 to TRBJ2-1; TCRdb indicates TRBD2, and absent DNA this call remains unverified. The germline V gene encodes CDR1 DFQATT and CDR2 SNEGSKA (reference sequence). This CDR3 region has 15 residues.

The gene calls are TRBV30 and TRBJ1-1; as DNA is missing, the TRBD1 call by TCRdb cannot be tested. Looked up from germline, CDR1 is GTSNPN and CDR2 is SVGIG (reference sequence). The CDR3 sequence is 13 residues long. This CDR3 is CAWALGGNTEAFF.

The chain recombines TRBV5-5 with TRBJ2-3; checking the TCRdb D call of TRBD2 is not possible without DNA. CDR3 length equals 16 residues. Germline V lookup: CDR1 SGHKS, CDR2 YYEKEE (reference sequence). CDR3 in amino acids: CASSFLLAHYTDTQYF.

The chain uses TRBV20-1 and TRBJ2-5; the D call from TCRdb, TRBD1, cannot be confirmed without DNA. CDR3 length equals 15 residues. The germline V gene encodes CDR1 DFQATT and CDR2 SNEGSKA (reference sequence). This CDR3 is CSARVPLSGRETQYF.

This sequence joins TRBV20-1 and TRBJ2-1; lacking DNA, the TRBD1 call made by TCRdb goes unchecked. There are 15 residues in the CDR3. Germline values: CDR1 DFQATT, CDR2 SNEGSKA (reference sequence). CDR3: CSAREPGLPYNEQFF.

The chain recombines TRBV4-3 with TRBJ2-2. Germline V gives CDR1 LGHNA, CDR2 YSLEER. The CDR3 has 14 residues. The chain's CDR3 is CASSQVTVTGELFF.

This chain joins TRBV6-5 and TRBJ2-3; the D gene TCRdb calls, TRBD1, cannot be checked with no DNA. Looked up from germline, CDR1 is MNHEY and CDR2 is SVGAGI. The CDR3 is 18 residues long. This CDR3 reads CASSYARPGQGPGDTQYF.

The chain is built from TRBV29-1 and TRBJ1-1. The CDR3 totals 13 residues. From germline, CDR1 is SQVTM and CDR2 ANQGSEA. The CDR3 here is CSVFAPINTEAFF.

The genes are TRBV6-1 and TRBJ2-5; TCRdb selects TRBD2, and the lack of DNA leaves this call unchecked. This CDR3 is built from 15 residues. The germline V gene encodes CDR1 MNHNS and CDR2 SASEGT. The CDR3 region is CATKRTSGRIETQYF.

The chain has TRBV6-5 and TRBJ1-5; TCRdb lists TRBD1, though no DNA is available to test this call. Germline CDR1 is MNHEY and CDR2 is SVGAGI. This CDR3 spans 15 amino acids. CDR3 loop: CASRVRDSSNQPQHF.

The chain links TRBV12-3 or TRBV12-4 to TRBJ1-2. The CDR3 is 14 amino acids. The CDR3 spells CASSLWRSSYGYTF.